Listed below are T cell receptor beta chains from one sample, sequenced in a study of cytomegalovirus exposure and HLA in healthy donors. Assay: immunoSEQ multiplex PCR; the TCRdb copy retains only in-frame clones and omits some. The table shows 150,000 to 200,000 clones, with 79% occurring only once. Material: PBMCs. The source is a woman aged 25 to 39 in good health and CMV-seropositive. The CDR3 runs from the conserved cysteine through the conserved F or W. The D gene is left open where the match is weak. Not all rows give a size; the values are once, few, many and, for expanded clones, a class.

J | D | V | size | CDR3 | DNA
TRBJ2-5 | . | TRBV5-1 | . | CASSHSNPAQGETQYF | TGCGCCAGCAGTCACTCTAATCCCGCGCAGGGAGAGACCCAGTACTTC
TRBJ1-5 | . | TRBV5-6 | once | CASSLYGGFRQPQHF | TGTGCCAGCAGCTTGTATGGAGGGTTCCGGCAGCCCCAGCATTTT
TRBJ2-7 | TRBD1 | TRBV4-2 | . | CASSPNVLSGTVSYEQYF | TGTGCCAGCAGCCCTAACGTTCTCTCCGGGACAGTCTCCTACGAGCAGTACTTC
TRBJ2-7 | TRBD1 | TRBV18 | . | CASSPLRDRGSEQYF | TGTGCCAGCTCACCACTTAGGGACAGGGGGTCCGAGCAGTACTTC
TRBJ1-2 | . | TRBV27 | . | CASSIASDKGYTF | TGTGCCAGCAGTATCGCGAGCGATAAGGGCTACACCTTC
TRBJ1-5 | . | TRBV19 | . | CASADRNQPQHF | TGTGCCAGTGCGGACAGAAATCAGCCCCAGCATTTT
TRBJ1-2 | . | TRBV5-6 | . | CASSLQTYWNSGGYTF | TGTGCCAGCAGCTTACAAACCTACTGGAATTCAGGAGGCTACACCTTC
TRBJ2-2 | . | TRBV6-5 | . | CASSSVRSSGELFF | TGTGCCAGCAGTAGTGTTCGGAGTTCCGGGGAGCTGTTTTTT
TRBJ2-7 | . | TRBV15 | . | CATLGSTRDEQYF | TGTGCCACCCTAGGGTCCACTAGGGACGAGCAGTACTTC
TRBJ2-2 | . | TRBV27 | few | CASSPRHPGELFF | TGTGCCAGCAGTCCTCGACACCCCGGGGAGCTGTTTTTT
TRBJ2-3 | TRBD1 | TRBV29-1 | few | CSVEDPATGKGDTQYF | TGCAGCGTTGAAGATCCTGCGACAGGGAAAGGAGATACGCAGTATTTT
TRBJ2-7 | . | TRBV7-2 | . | CASSFSSYEQYF | TGTGCCAGCAGCTTCTCCAGCTACGAGCAGTACTTC
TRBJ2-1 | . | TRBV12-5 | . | CASGWTRDSYNEQFF | TGTGCTAGTGGCTGGACCCGGGATTCCTACAATGAGCAGTTCTTC
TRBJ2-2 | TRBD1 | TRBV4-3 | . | CASSQEGTVNTGELFF | TGCGCCAGCAGCCAAGAAGGGACAGTGAACACCGGGGAGCTGTTTTTT
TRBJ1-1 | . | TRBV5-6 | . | CASSLVRGRTEAFF | TGTGCCAGCAGCTTGGTCCGGGGGAGGACTGAAGCTTTCTTT
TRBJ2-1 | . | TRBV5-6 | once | CASSTLLQVSYNEQFF | TGTGCCAGCAGCACCCTTCTGCAGGTGAGCTACAATGAGCAGTTCTTC